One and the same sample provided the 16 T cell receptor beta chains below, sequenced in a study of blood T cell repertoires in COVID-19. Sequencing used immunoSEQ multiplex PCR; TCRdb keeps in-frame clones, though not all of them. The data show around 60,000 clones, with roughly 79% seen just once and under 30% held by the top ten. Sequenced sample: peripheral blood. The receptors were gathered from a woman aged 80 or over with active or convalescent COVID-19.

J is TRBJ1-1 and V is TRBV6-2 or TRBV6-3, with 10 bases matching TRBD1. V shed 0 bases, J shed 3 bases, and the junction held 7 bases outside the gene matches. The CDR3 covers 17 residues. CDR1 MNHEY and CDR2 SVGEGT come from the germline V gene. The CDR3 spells CASSYSTDRGFDTEAFF. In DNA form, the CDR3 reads TGTGCCAGCAGTTACTCGACGGACAGGGGGTTTGACACTGAAGCTTTCTTT.

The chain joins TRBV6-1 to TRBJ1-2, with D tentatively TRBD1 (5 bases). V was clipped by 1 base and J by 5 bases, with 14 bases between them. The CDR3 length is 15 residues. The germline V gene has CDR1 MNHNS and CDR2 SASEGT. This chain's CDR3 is CASSEVGRALYGYTF. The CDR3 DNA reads TGTGCCAGCAGTGAAGTGGGCAGGGCCTTATATGGCTACACCTTC.

The DNA of the CDR3 is TGTGCCAGCAGCTTGGAGGAGACCCAGTACTTC. Residues: CASSLEETQYF. The V gene is TRBV11-2, the J gene TRBJ2-5; D is unresolved. The CDR3 covers 11 residues. The ends were cut back, 3 bases at V and 5 bases at J, with 4 bases in the middle. Germline V CDR1 and CDR2: SGHAT, FQNNGV. The complete variable domain, with remaining parts taken from reference TRBV11-2 and TRBJ2-5, reads EAGVAQSPRYKIIEKRQSVAFWCNPISGHATLYWYQQILGQGPKLLIQFQNNGVVDDSQLPKDRFSAERLKGVDSTLKIQPAKLEDSAVYLCASSLEETQYFGPGTRLLVL.

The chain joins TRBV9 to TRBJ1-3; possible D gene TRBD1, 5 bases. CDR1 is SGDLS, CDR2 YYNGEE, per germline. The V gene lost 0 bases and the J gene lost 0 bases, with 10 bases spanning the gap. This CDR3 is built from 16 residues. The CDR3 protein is CASSVATGGSGNTIYF. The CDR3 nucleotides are TGTGCCAGCAGCGTAGCTACGGGGGGCTCTGGAAACACCATATATTTT.

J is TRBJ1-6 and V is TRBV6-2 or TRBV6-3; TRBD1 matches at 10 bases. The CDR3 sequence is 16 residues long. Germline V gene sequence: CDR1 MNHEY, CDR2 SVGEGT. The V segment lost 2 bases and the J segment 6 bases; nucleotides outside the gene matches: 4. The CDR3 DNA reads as TGTGCCAGCAGTTACCGGGACAGGGGATCTAATTCACCCCTCCACTTT. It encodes CASSYRDRGSNSPLHF.

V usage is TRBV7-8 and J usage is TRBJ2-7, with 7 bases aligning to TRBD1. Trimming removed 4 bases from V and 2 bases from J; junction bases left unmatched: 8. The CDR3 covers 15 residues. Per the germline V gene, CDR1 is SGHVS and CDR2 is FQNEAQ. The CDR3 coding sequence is TGTGCCAGCAGCTCCCAGGTACAGGGGCCCTACGAGCAGTACTTC. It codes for CASSSQVQGPYEQYF.

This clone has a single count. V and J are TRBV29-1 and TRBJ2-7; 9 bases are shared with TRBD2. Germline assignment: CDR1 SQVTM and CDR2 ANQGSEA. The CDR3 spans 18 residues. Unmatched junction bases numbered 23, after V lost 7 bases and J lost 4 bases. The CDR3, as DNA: TGCAGCGCTAGTATAGTTTTTCCCGGGACTAGCAACAGATACGAGCAGTACTTC. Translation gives CSASIVFPGTSNRYEQYF.

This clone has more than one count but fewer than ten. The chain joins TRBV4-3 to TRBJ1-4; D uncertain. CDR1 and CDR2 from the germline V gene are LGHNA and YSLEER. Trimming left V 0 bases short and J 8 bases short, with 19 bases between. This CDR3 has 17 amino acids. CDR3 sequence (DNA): TGCGCCAGCAGCCAAGAGTTCAGCGGCCGAGCTGCCGAAAAACTGTTTTTT. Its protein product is CASSQEFSGRAAEKLFF.

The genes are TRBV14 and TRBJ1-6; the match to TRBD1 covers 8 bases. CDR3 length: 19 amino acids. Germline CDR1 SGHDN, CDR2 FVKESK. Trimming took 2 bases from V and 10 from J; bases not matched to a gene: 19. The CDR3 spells CASSQPSDDRGGKRSPLHF. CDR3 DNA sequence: TGTGCCAGCAGCCAACCCTCGGACGACAGGGGAGGGAAGCGCTCACCCCTCCACTTT.

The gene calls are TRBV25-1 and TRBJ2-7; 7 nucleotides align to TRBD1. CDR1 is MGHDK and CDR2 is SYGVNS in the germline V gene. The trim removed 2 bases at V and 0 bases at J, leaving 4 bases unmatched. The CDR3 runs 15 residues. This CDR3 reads CASSEEGASSYEQYF. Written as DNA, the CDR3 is TGTGCCAGCAGTGAAGAGGGGGCCAGCTCCTACGAGCAGTACTTC.

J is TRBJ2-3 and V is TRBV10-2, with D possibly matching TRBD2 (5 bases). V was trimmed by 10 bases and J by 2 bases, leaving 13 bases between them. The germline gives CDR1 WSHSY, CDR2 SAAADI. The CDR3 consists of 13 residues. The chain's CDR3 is CATEGTYTDTQYF. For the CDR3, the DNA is TGCGCCACCGAGGGAACCTACACAGATACGCAGTATTTT.

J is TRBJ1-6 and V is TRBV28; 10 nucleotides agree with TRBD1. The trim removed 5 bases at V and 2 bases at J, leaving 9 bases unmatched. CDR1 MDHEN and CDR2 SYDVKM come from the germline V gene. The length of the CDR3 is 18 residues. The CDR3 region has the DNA TGTGCCAGCAGTCATGGACAGGGGGTTGTAACCTATAATTCACCCCTCCACTTT. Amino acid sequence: CASSHGQGVVTYNSPLHF.

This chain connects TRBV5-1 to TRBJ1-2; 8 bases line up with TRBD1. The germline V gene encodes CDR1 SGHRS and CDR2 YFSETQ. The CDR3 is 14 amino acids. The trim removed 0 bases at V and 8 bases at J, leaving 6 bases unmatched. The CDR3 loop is CASSLVTGALGYTF. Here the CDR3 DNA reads TGCGCCAGCAGCTTGGTGACAGGGGCGTTGGGCTACACCTTC.

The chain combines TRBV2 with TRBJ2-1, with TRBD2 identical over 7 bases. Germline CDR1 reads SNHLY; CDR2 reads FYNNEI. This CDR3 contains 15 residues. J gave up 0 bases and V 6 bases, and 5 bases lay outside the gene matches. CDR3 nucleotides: TGTGCCAGCAGCCGGGACTACGGCTCCTACAATGAGCAGTTCTTC. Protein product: CASSRDYGSYNEQFF.

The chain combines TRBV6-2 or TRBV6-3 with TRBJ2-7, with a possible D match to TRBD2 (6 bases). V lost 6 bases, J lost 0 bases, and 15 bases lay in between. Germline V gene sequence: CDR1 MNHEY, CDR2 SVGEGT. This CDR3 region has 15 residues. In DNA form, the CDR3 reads TGTGCCAGCAGCTCGATCCGGGACTTCTCCTACGAGCAGTACTTC. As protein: CASSSIRDFSYEQYF.

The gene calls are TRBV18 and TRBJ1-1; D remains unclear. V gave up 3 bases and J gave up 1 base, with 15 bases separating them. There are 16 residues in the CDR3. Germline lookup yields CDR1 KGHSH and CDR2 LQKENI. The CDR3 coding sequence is TGTGCCAGCTCACCGTCACACAGCACCGCGAACACTGAAGCTTTCTTT. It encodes CASSPSHSTANTEAFF.